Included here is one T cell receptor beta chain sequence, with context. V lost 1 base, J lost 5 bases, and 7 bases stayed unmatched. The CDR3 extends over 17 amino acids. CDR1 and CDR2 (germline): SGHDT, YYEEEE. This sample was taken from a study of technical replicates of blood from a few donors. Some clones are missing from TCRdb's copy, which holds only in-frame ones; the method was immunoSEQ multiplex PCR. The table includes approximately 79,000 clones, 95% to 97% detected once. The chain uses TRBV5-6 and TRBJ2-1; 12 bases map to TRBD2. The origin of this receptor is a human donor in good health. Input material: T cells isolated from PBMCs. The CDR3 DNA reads TGTGCCAGCAGCTTGAGTCTTGGACTAGCGGGGCACAATGAGCAGTTCTTC. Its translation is CASSLSLGLAGHNEQFF.